This TCR beta chain originates from a study of blood T cell repertoires in COVID-19. Study-level information: The United States, Italy and Spain were the sources of the acute and convalescent COVID-19 samples.

Some clones are missing from TCRdb's copy, which holds only in-frame ones; the method was immunoSEQ multiplex PCR. Of fewer than 25,000 clones listed, about 91% are singletons. Sequencing was carried out using peripheral blood. The clonotype originates from a woman between 65 and 79 years old with active COVID-19.

CDR3 DNA sequence: TGTGCCAGCAGCTCGAGGGGGGACAGGGGGCCGCGCACAGATACGCAGTATTTT. Translation: CASSSRGDRGPRTDTQYF. The chain is built from TRBV7-9 and TRBJ2-3, with TRBD1 matching 12 bases. This CDR3 comprises 18 residues. The V gene end was trimmed by 4 bases and the J gene end by 1 base; junction bases not matched to a gene: 9. CDR1 is SEHNR and CDR2 is FQNEAQ in the germline V gene (reference sequence). Filled out from reference TRBV7-9 and TRBJ2-3, the complete variable domain reads DTGVSQNPRHKITKRGQNVTFRCDPISEHNRLYWYRQTLGQGPEFLTYFQNEAQLEKSRLLSDRFSAERPKGSFSTLEIQRTEQGDSAMYLCASSSRGDRGPRTDTQYFGPGTRLTVL.